The clone carrying this TCR beta chain was recorded a few times. Antigen unknown. This record comes from a study of beta chain features in type 1 diabetes. Study context: All samples combined gave just under 110 million sorted cells for examination.

Germline assignment: CDR1 SEHNR and CDR2 FQNEAQ (reference sequence). J lost 1 base, V lost 5 bases, and 2 bases had no gene match. The CDR3 has 16 residues. Study findings and constraints: Reduced insertions and increased deletions marked VDJ junctions in type 1 diabetes patients. The study found moderately but significantly shorter TCRB CDR3s in all four CD4+ subsets of Type 1 diabetes patients.

Only one heparinised blood draw was taken per donor, and its volume averaged roughly 120 mL. What was sequenced were expressed TCRB transcripts, since all of the isolated RNA had been reverse transcribed. Naive, central memory and regulatory T cell samples came to a mean of roughly 4 million reads. Generated by immunoSEQ multiplex PCR, the TCRdb table keeps only in-frame clones and is missing some. The sample contains 600,000 to 700,000 clones, roughly 13% of which appear only once. This sequence joins TRBV7-9 and TRBJ2-2; TRBD2 aligns across 12 bases. The receptor was isolated from a young man with type 1 diabetes. Sequenced sample: naive CD4+ T cells from blood. The CDR3 region has the DNA TGTGCCAGCAGCCAGACTAGCGGGGGGAACACCGGGGAGCTGTTTTTT. Amino acid sequence: CASSQTSGGNTGELFF. The whole variable domain, filled in from reference TRBV7-9 and TRBJ2-2, reads DTGVSQNPRHKITKRGQNVTFRCDPISEHNRLYWYRQTLGQGPEFLTYFQNEAQLEKSRLLSDRFSAERPKGSFSTLEIQRTEQGDSAMYLCASSQTSGGNTGELFFGEGSRLTVL.